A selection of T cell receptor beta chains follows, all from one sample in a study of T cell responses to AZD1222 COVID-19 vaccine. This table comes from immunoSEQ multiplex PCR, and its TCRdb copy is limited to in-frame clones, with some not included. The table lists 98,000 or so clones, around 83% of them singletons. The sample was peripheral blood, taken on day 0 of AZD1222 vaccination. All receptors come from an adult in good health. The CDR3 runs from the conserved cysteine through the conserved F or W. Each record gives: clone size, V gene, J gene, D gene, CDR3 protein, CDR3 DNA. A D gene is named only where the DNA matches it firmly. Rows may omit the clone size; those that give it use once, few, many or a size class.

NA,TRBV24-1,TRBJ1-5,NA,CATSLRVTDQPQHF,TGTGCCACCAGTCTAAGGGTGACGGATCAGCCCCAGCATTTT
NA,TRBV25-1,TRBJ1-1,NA,CASSPGDFQSNTEAFF,TGTGCCAGCAGCCCAGGCGATTTTCAATCGAACACTGAAGCTTTCTTT
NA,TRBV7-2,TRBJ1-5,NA,CASSLDQGSYQPQHF,TGTGCCAGCAGCTTAGATCAGGGGAGCTATCAGCCCCAGCATTTT
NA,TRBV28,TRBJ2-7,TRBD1,CASRETGVTYF,TGTGCCAGCAGGGAGACAGGGGTGACGTACTTC
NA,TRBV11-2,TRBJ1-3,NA,CASSLGAYFSGNTIYF,TGTGCCAGCAGCTTGGGGGCCTACTTCTCTGGAAACACCATATATTTT
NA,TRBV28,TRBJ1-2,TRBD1,CASSWTGGGYTF,TGTGCCAGCAGTTGGACAGGGGGTGGCTACACCTTC
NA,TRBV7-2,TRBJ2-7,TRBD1,CASSHKGTGSGEQYF,TGTGCCAGCAGCCACAAGGGGACAGGGTCAGGAGAGCAGTACTTC
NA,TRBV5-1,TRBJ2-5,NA,CASSLAAGGTKETQYF,TGCGCCAGCAGCTTGGCCGCGGGTGGGACGAAAGAGACCCAGTACTTC
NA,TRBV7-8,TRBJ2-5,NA,CASSPKETQYF,TGTGCCAGCAGCCCAAAAGAGACCCAGTACTTC
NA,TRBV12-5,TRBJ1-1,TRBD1,CASTGDATEAFF,TGTGCCTCCACAGGGGATGCCACTGAAGCTTTCTTT
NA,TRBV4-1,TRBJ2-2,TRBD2,CASSQVPSGVGGELFF,TGCGCCAGCAGCCAAGTTCCTAGCGGGGTGGGCGGGGAGCTGTTTTTT
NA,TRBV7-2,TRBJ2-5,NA,CASSQAGRTLQETQYF,TGTGCCAGCAGCCAGGCGGGACGGACCCTACAAGAGACCCAGTACTTC
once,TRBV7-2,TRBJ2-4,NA,CASSLGGSKNIQYF,TGTGCCAGCAGCTTAGGGGGCTCCAAAAACATTCAGTACTTC
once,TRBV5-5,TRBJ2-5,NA,CASSSHTQETQYF,TGTGCCAGCAGCTCTCATACCCAAGAGACCCAGTACTTC
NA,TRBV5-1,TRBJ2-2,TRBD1,CASSWIPGTGSTGELFF,TGCGCCAGCAGCTGGATTCCAGGGACAGGGTCAACCGGGGAGCTGTTTTTT
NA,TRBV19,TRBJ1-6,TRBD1,CASTKTGNGSPLHF,TGTGCCAGTACAAAGACAGGGAACGGTTCACCCCTCCACTTT
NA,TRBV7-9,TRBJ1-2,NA,CASSLSGGSVPSEGYTF,TGTGCCAGCAGCTTATCGGGGGGGTCGGTTCCCTCTGAGGGCTACACCTTC
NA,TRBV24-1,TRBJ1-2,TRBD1,CATSDQQDRGRGYTF,TGTGCCACCAGTGATCAACAAGACAGGGGGCGAGGCTACACCTTC
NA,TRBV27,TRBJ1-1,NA,CASSLERRVTEAFF,TGTGCCAGCAGTTTAGAGAGGCGAGTCACTGAAGCTTTCTTT
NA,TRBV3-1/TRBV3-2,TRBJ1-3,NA,CASSQEGTPGNTIYF,TGTGCCAGCAGCCAAGAAGGGACTCCTGGAAACACCATATATTTT
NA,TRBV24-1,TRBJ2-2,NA,CATSEAGTRPVTGELFF,TGTGCCACCAGTGAGGCCGGGACTCGCCCGGTCACCGGGGAGCTGTTTTTT
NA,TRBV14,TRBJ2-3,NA,CASSPRDTSMNF,TGTGCCAGCAGCCCACGGGACACTAGCATGAATTTT
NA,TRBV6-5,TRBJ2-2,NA,CASSWGTGELFF,TGTGCCAGCAGTTGGGGCACCGGGGAGCTGTTTTTT
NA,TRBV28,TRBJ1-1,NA,CASAQGGTEAFF,TGTGCCAGCGCTCAGGGAGGGACTGAAGCTTTCTTT
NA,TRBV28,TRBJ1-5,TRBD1,CASSLGTGYPQPQHF,TGTGCCAGCAGTTTGGGGACAGGGTATCCCCAGCCCCAGCATTTT
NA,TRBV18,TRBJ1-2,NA,CASSPPVLVRGYTF,TGTGCCAGCTCACCCCCGGTCCTCGTGCGTGGCTACACCTTC
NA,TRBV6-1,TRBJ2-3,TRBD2,CASSDHSGTTRYTQYF,TGTGCCAGCAGTGACCATTCGGGGACTACGAGGTATACGCAGTATTTT
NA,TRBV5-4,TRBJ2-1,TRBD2,CASNLGGGIYNEQFF,TGTGCCAGCAACTTAGGCGGGGGGATCTACAATGAGCAGTTCTTC
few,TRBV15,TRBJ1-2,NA,CATSRESAGFSNYGYTF,TGTGCCACCAGCAGAGAGTCCGCAGGATTCTCCAACTATGGCTACACCTTC
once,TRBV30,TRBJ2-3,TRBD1,CAWGTGTDTQYF,TGTGCCTGGGGGACAGGGACAGATACGCAGTATTTT
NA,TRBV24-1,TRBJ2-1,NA,CATSLTANNEQFF,TGTGCCACCAGCCTAACAGCAAACAATGAGCAGTTCTTC
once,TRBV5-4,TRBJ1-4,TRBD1,CASSANPGQAREKLFF,TGTGCCAGCAGCGCGAATCCGGGACAGGCTCGTGAAAAACTGTTTTTT
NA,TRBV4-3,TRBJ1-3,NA,CASSQEWGSYSGNTIYF,TGCGCCAGCAGCCAAGAGTGGGGCTCGTATTCTGGAAACACCATATATTTT